The entry below describes one T cell receptor (beta chain). The target of this receptor is not known. Per-base qualities were not stored, and no clone one base away is much larger. The immunoSEQ Assay, a bias-controlled multiplex PCR, was used to amplify TCRbeta CDR3 regions from genomic DNA. On the authors' methods: The number of nucleated cells in each sample was estimated by amplification of reference gene primers within the assay. To quantify the absolute abundance of each unique TCRbeta CDR3 rearrangement, sequence reads were collapsed and filtered. Productive Simpson clonality was computed per sample as the square root of Simpson's diversity index over productive rearrangements. The table was pulled from immuneACCESS by TCRdb, which kept in-frame rearrangements only. Such tables lose some clones; where checked, under half of the loss comes from unresolved V genes, and the rest has no known cause. The V and J calls and clone size were taken over from that table, and D and trimming were inferred from the DNA. This sample holds 55,000 to 65,000 clones; 75% to 80% were observed only once. The ten largest clones capture roughly 27% of the sample.

The collaborating institutions used their own protocols to collect whole blood in K2EDTA tubes. For TCRbeta analysis, collaborators shipped samples as frozen whole blood, isolated PBMCs, or DNA extracted from either of those sample types. This sample stems from a study of blood T cell repertoires in COVID-19 (TCRdb year 2020). A note on the overall study: Samples from collaborators originated in the United States, Italy and Spain and spanned both the acute and convalescent phases of COVID-19. The prospective study material was composed of cDNA or gDNA derived from T cells, B-cell-depleted T cells, or PBMCs. The dataset comprised deeply sampled blood TCRbeta repertoires from subjects exposed to, actively infected with, or recovered from COVID-19. The repertoires were released in a freely available public database intended as a resource for research on the immune response to SARS-CoV-2. Samples came from the ongoing ImmuneRACE study (first 160 participants) plus 1,254 subjects from 6 global collaborators. Nearly every sample came with metadata listing a de-identified subject ID, COVID-19 status, age in years and sex. HLA class I and class II types, where available, came from metadata supplied by the sample provider rather than from assay-based typing. General findings and caveats noted by the study authors: The quantity of clinical and demographic metadata differed by source and by participant and was supplied without curation.

This sequence was found in a human donor in a cohort sampled during active COVID-19. Input material: peripheral blood.

The nucleotides read TGTGCCAGCAGCAACCCAAGGGGGTCCTCTAACACTGAAGCTTTCTTT. This translates into CASSNPRGSSNTEAFF. Recombination linked TRBV7-2 to TRBJ1-1; a tentative D call is TRBD1 (6 bases match). Reading from cysteine to phenylalanine, the CDR3 counts 16 amino acids. The DNA shown is the 48-base CDR3, in frame from base 1. The germline V gene sets CDR1 to SGHTA and CDR2 to FQGNSA. The V end loses 5 bases and the J end loses 2 bases, and a stretch of 18 bases separates them.